The 21 T cell receptor beta chains below were found in one sample sequenced in a study of shared clonotypes between healthy human individuals. Generated by immunoSEQ multiplex PCR, the TCRdb table keeps only in-frame clones and is missing some. The repertoire holds around 2,000,000 clones, with 85% to 95% as singletons. Selected positively for CCR7 and CD45RO-negative, naive CD8 cells excluded terminally differentiated effector memory CD45RA+ cells. The sequenced sample was naive CD8+ T cells sorted from blood. These receptors originate from a man aged 18-30 years in good health.

This chain uses TRBV2 with TRBJ1-2, with D uncertain. This CDR3 is 12 amino acids long. Germline V gene lookup returns CDR1 SNHLY and CDR2 FYNNEI. V lost 6 bases and J 0 bases, leaving 5 bases between the germline ends. The CDR3 loop is CASRATNYGYTF. Written as DNA, the CDR3 is TGTGCCAGCAGGGCCACTAACTATGGCTACACCTTC.

V is TRBV10-2 and J is TRBJ2-1; D is unresolved. Germline CDR1 WSHSY, CDR2 SAAADI. The V end was cut by 2 bases, the J end by 8 bases, with 4 bases between. This CDR3 spans 11 amino acids. DNA of the CDR3: TGCGCCAGCAGTGAGGGGTATGAGCAGTTCTTC. It codes for CASSEGYEQFF.

A word on this clone: At the DNA level, this CDR3 is encoded by other sequences in the same sample as well. The chain's CDR3 is CASSLVENEQFF. The CDR3 DNA is TGTGCCAGCAGCTTAGTGGAGAATGAGCAGTTCTTC. J is TRBJ2-1 and V is TRBV7-9; D not resolved. The CDR3 contains 12 residues. V was cut by 1 base and J by 7 bases, with 5 bases left in between. Germline V lookup: CDR1 SEHNR, CDR2 FQNEAQ (reference sequence).

The chain recombines TRBV6-5 with TRBJ2-1; 7 nucleotides agree with TRBD1. This CDR3 has 13 residues. J lost 1 base, V lost 8 bases, and 2 bases had no gene match. Germline assignment: CDR1 MNHEY and CDR2 SVGAGI. The CDR3 reads CASQGQSYNEQFF. CDR3 coding DNA: TGTGCCAGCCAGGGACAGTCCTACAATGAGCAGTTCTTC.

Concerning this clone: Other DNA variants within this sample encode the same CDR3. The chain couples TRBV27 to TRBJ2-7; the D is unclear. The CDR3 has 14 amino acids. Germline assignment: CDR1 MNHEY and CDR2 SMNVEV (reference sequence). The V gene lost 0 bases and the J gene lost 3 bases, with 9 bases spanning the gap. The CDR3 is CASSLSGGHYEQYF. As DNA, the CDR3 is TGTGCCAGCAGTTTATCCGGCGGCCACTACGAGCAGTACTTC.

CDR3 nucleotide sequence: TGCGCCAGCAGCCAAACTGCGGGACAGGGGTTCTATGGCTACACCTTC. It translates to CASSQTAGQGFYGYTF. The J gene is TRBJ1-2, the V gene TRBV4-1, with 10 bases identical to TRBD1. J was trimmed by 4 bases and V by 2 bases; bases with no gene match: 7. The germline CDR1 and CDR2 sequences are MGHRA and YSYEKL. The CDR3 runs 16 residues.

This chain uses TRBV9 with TRBJ2-5, with 7 bases fitting TRBD2. The CDR3 has 15 residues. After removal of 3 bases from V and 5 bases from J, the junction contained 10 bases not matched to a gene. In germline, CDR1 is SGDLS, CDR2 YYNGEE. The CDR3 loop is CASSAFGTIGETQYF. CDR3 nucleotide sequence: TGTGCCAGCAGCGCGTTCGGGACTATAGGTGAGACCCAGTACTTC. The complete variable domain, with remaining parts taken from reference TRBV9 and TRBJ2-5, reads DSGVTQTPKHLITATGQRVTLRCSPRSGDLSVYWYQQSLDQGLQFLIQYYNGEERAKGNILERFSAQQFPDLHSELNLSSLELGDSALYFCASSAFGTIGETQYFGPGTRLLVL.

This chain uses TRBV2 with TRBJ1-4; D is ambiguous. V was pared by 8 bases and J by 6 bases, with 13 bases between. The CDR3 contains 13 residues. CDR1 SNHLY and CDR2 FYNNEI come from the germline V gene. This CDR3 reads CASAEFSYEKLFF. DNA of the CDR3: TGTGCCAGCGCCGAATTTTCGTATGAAAAACTGTTTTTT.

The genes are TRBV21-1 and TRBJ2-7. TRBV21-1 is recorded as a pseudogene. This CDR3 region has 13 residues. DNA of the CDR3: TGTGCCAGCAGTTACTTCAGGGAGAGGTTTCAGTACTTC. It codes for CASSYFRERFQYF.

Written as DNA, the CDR3 is TGTGCCAGCAGTGAAGCGCTAAGGCACTACGAGCAGTACTTC. Translating it yields CASSEALRHYEQYF. This chain links TRBV25-1 with TRBJ2-7, with D uncertain. V was cut by 2 bases and J by 3 bases, with 11 bases left in between. The V gene's germline CDR1 is MGHDK and CDR2 SYGVNS. The CDR3 is made up of 14 amino acids.

CDR3 in amino acids: CASRPFGTENSPLHF. CDR3 nucleotide sequence: TGTGCCAGCAGGCCATTCGGGACGGAGAATTCACCCCTCCACTTT. This chain connects TRBV27 to TRBJ1-6; D possibly corresponds to TRBD1 (5 bases). The germline CDR1 and CDR2 sequences are MNHEY and SMNVEV (reference sequence). The CDR3 covers 15 residues. Trimming removed 6 bases from V and 7 bases from J, with 16 bases in between.

This chain joins TRBV13 and TRBJ1-1; 7 nucleotides align to TRBD1. Trimming cost V 4 bases and J 6 bases; bases outside gene matches: 5. This CDR3 is 13 amino acids long. CDR1 and CDR2 from the germline V gene are PRHDT and FYEKMQ (reference sequence). The CDR3 bases are TGTGCCAGCAGCTCAAACAGGGGCGCTGAAGCTTTCTTT. Its protein is CASSSNRGAEAFF.

V usage is TRBV9 and J usage is TRBJ1-6, with D hard to call. V was trimmed by 0 bases and J by 0 bases, leaving 4 bases between them. CDR3 size: 15 residues. In germline, CDR1 is SGDLS, CDR2 YYNGEE. The CDR3 here is CASSVASSYNSPLHF. In nucleotides, the CDR3 is TGTGCCAGCAGCGTAGCCAGCTCCTATAATTCACCCCTCCACTTT.

This chain joins TRBV27 and TRBJ2-7; the D call may be TRBD1 or TRBD2 (5 bases each). With 5 bases removed from V and 3 bases from J, the gap between germline ends came to 26 bases. This CDR3 region has 18 residues. Germline V CDR1 and CDR2: MNHEY, SMNVEV (reference sequence). CDR3 DNA: TGTGCCAGCAGTCCTAAAGGACCCGGGACCGAGGACTTCTACGAGCAGTACTTC. This codes for CASSPKGPGTEDFYEQYF.

The chain joins TRBV11-2 to TRBJ1-3; D might be TRBD1 (5 bases). V lost 6 bases to trimming and J lost 4 bases, with 16 bases between them. CDR3 length: 15 amino acids. Looked up from germline, CDR1 is SGHAT and CDR2 is FQNNGV. Here the CDR3 DNA reads TGTGCCAGCAGTCGAGGACAAATATCCGGAAACACCATATATTTT. Residues: CASSRGQISGNTIYF.

The chain recombines TRBV13 with TRBJ1-1, with D hard to call. Germline V gives CDR1 PRHDT, CDR2 FYEKMQ (reference sequence). This CDR3 region has 16 residues. The ends were cut back, 0 bases at V and 5 bases at J, with 16 bases in the middle. CDR3 sequence (DNA): TGTGCCAGCAGCTTAGGCCTCGGGCCGTCGTGGACTGAAGCTTTCTTT. Translating it yields CASSLGLGPSWTEAFF.

On this clone itself: An end of the junction does not agree with germline; a read error may underlie this. The CDR3 protein is CASSLASTEQYF. CDR3 sequence (DNA): TGTGCCAGCAGCCTAGCGAGTACCGAGCAGTACTTC. The chain carries TRBV7-9 and TRBJ2-7; the D gene is possibly TRBD2 (6 bases). Germline lookup yields CDR1 SEHNR and CDR2 FQNEAQ (reference sequence). CDR3 size: 12 residues.

Remarks on this clone: Other DNA sequences in this specimen translate into the identical CDR3. The genes are TRBV28 and TRBJ1-3; D is unresolved. Between the trimmed V and J ends, which lost 3 bases and 2 bases, there was a span of 2 bases. Looked up from germline, CDR1 is MDHEN and CDR2 is SYDVKM. The CDR3 consists of 12 residues. CDR3 region: CASSFPGNTIYF. For the CDR3, the DNA is TGTGCCAGCAGTTTCCCTGGAAACACCATATATTTT.

The chain links TRBV7-9 to TRBJ2-5, with D possibly called TRBD1 or TRBD2 (5 bases each). Germline CDR1 and CDR2: SEHNR and FQNEAQ (reference sequence). V lost 5 bases and J lost 5, with 27 bases in between. The CDR3 consists of 18 residues. This CDR3 is CASSPRPGTFSRWETQYF. As DNA, the CDR3 is TGTGCCAGCAGCCCCCGCCCCGGGACCTTTTCCCGGTGGGAGACCCAGTACTTC. Together with reference TRBV7-9 and TRBJ2-5, the CDR3 gives the full variable domain: DTGVSQNPRHKITKRGQNVTFRCDPISEHNRLYWYRQTLGQGPEFLTYFQNEAQLEKSRLLSDRFSAERPKGSFSTLEIQRTEQGDSAMYLCASSPRPGTFSRWETQYFGPGTRLLVL.

The V call is TRBV7-8, the J call TRBJ1-1; 7 positions match TRBD1. Trimming at V came to 1 base and at J to 11 bases, leaving 7 bases not matched to a gene. Germline V gene lookup returns CDR1 SGHVS and CDR2 FQNEAQ. CDR3 size: 13 residues. The CDR3 DNA follows: TGTGCCAGCAGCTTAGATGAAGGGGGCTGGGCTTTCTTT. Protein product: CASSLDEGGWAFF.

Comments on this clone: Other DNA sequences in this sample translate to the same CDR3. V gene TRBV7-9 combines with J gene TRBJ2-7; D is ambiguous. This CDR3 is 13 amino acids long. The germline gives CDR1 SEHNR, CDR2 FQNEAQ (reference sequence). Between the trimmed V and J ends, which lost 8 bases and 0 bases, there was a span of 11 bases. CDR3 residues: CASSGVSSYEQYF. CDR3 coding DNA: TGTGCCAGCTCGGGCGTCAGCTCCTACGAGCAGTACTTC.